This is a list of T cell receptor beta chains from one sample in a study of PD-L1 blockade in urothelial cancer. The table came from immunoSEQ multiplex PCR; TCRdb's copy has only in-frame clones and leaves some out. The data contain approximately 110,000 clones, around 85% of them seen just once; the ten biggest clones take up about 2.4%. The sample was PBMCs, taken around atezolizumab (anti-PD-L1) treatment. The receptor source for this set is a man aged 50 or older with urothelial cancer. CDR3s leave out the opening cysteine and the closing phenylalanine or tryptophan. Some rows have no size entry. The others give once, few or many, or a class for an expanded clone.

clone size | V gene | CDR3 protein
. | TRBV9 | ASSPDRGPSYEQY
. | TRBV5-1 | ASSFQGVVSPLH
. | TRBV27 | ASSLRLTGASYGYT
. | TRBV5-4 | ASSLALAGVHEQF
. | TRBV2 | ASSFRGQGAGNTIY
. | TRBV10-3 | AISDQQSGGQY
. | TRBV7-8 | ASSTGTSGTREQY
. | TRBV2 | ASRDPTGQDTDTQY
. | TRBV6-5 | ASSTPPGALETQY
. | TRBV6-5 | ASTMTRRHYEQY
. | TRBV9 | ASSVGTGGELF
. | TRBV7-2 | ASSLRTGAIY
. | TRBV7-2 | ASSSSRDFYNEQF
few | TRBV28 | ASSRGGGYT
. | TRBV6-4 | ASSAAGNSYNEQF
few | TRBV19 | ASRGGIYQPQH
. | TRBV6-5 | ASSATSGRGEQY
. | TRBV19 | ASSSPGGAGQPQH
. | TRBV30 | AWSTGTGREKLF
. | TRBV7-9 | ASSLSSSNQPQH
. | TRBV4-1 | ASSQGPLRGDGNTIY
. | TRBV2 | ASSEGRGGGYT
. | TRBV28 | ASSPPTGGIYYGYT
once | TRBV11-2 | ASSFTGTGGFSAKNIQY
. | TRBV4-1 | ASSQGLRGNNYGYT
. | TRBV6-4 | ASSESTSQFSNEQF
once | TRBV2 | ASSLQGLDYGYT
. | TRBV10-3 | AISAMELDEQF
. | TRBV2 | ASSVGAGEETQY
. | TRBV29-1 | SVEDLSGQGAGTEAF
. | TRBV7-9 | ASSLAEAPGAEAF
. | TRBV28 | ASSFPPWRAWGYT
. | TRBV7-8 | ASSLVEGYEQY
. | TRBV9 | ASSVTGVASSYNEQF
. | TRBV18 | ASSPSAYYEQY